The clone carrying this T cell receptor beta chain was detected ten times or more. Its antigen is currently unknown. The TCR library was built from RNA with a 3' RACE protocol and unique molecular identifiers. TCRdb re-called the 3' RACE reads through MiXCR, storing one row per CDR3 protein. The data contain 90,000 or so distinct CDR3 sequences, approximately 6.9% of them singletons. The data were obtained in a study of HIV-infected children after antiretroviral therapy interruption. Overall study context: All children had CD4+ count above 500 and viral load below 50 copies/ml. Weeks 0, 12, interruption end (24 or 48), and about 3 years post-study gave interruption-arm samples.

The sample's treatment: PENTA 11 planned treatment interruption arm or continuous ART arm. Naive CD4+ CD45RA+ CD45RO- T cells were sorted from thawed PBMCs. Whole-study results and caveats: Minor non-naive CD45RA+ populations, like EMRA or stem memory, might contaminate naive sorts.

J gave up 3 bases and V 0 bases, and 2 bases lay outside the gene matches. The length of the CDR3 is 15 residues. Germline V gene lookup returns CDR1 SGHNT and CDR2 YYREEE (reference sequence). The sample consisted of CD45RA+ CD4+ T cells from PBMCs, pooled from several time points, taken from a donor given antiretroviral therapy, either interrupted or continuous. Subset here: naive CD4+ CD45RA+ CD45RO- T cells. The clonotype comes from a pool of human donors with HIV. This sequence joins TRBV5-4 and TRBJ1-2; 10 bases match TRBD1. DNA of the CDR3: TGTGCCAGCAGCTTGGGAGGGACAGGGGACTATGGCTACACCTTC. Translating it yields CASSLGGTGDYGYTF.